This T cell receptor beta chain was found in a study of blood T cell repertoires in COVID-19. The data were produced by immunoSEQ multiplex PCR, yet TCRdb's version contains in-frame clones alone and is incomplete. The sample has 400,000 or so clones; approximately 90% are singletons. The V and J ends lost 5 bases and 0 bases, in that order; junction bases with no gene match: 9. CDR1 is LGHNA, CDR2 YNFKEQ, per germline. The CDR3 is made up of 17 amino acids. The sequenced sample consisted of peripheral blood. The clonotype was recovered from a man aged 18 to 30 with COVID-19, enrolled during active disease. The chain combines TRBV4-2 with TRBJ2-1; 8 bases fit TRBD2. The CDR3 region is CASSSRGGVSSYNEQFF. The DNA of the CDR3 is TGTGCCAGCAGCTCCCGGGGGGGGGTCAGCTCCTACAATGAGCAGTTCTTC.